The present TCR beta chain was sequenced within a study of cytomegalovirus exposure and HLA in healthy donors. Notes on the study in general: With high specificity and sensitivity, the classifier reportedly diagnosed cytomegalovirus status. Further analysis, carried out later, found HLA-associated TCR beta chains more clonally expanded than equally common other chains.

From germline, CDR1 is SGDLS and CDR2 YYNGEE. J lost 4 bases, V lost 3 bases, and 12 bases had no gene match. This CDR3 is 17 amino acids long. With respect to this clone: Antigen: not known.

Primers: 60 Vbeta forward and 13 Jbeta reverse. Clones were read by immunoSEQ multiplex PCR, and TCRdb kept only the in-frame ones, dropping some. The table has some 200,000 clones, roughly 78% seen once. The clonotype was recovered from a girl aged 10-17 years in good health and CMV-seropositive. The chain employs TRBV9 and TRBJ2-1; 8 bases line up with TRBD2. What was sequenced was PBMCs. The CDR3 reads CASSDPYGGGTYNEQFF. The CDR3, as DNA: TGTGCCAGCAGCGACCCCTATGGCGGGGGGACATACAATGAGCAGTTCTTC. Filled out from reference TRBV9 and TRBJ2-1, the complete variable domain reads DSGVTQTPKHLITATGQRVTLRCSPRSGDLSVYWYQQSLDQGLQFLIQYYNGEERAKGNILERFSAQQFPDLHSELNLSSLELGDSALYFCASSDPYGGGTYNEQFFGPGTRLTVL.